These 31 T cell receptor beta chains were sequenced from one sample in a study of CD8 T cells in ankylosing spondylitis (dated by TCRdb to the late 2010s). On the study overall, not on this receptor specifically: A TCR beta motif made up of several highly homologous amino acid variants appeared to be characteristic of blood from ankylosing spondylitis patients.

Libraries came from 5' RACE. The data were produced on an Illumina HiSeq 2500. The public sequencing data were trimmed at Q25 with fastp and processed into clonotypes with MiXCR by TCRdb, which kept only in-frame beta chains. Each CDR3 protein appears once, grouped with its most common genes and DNA. Within this sample are under 450,000 distinct CDR3 sequences, with 15% to 20% of them counted one time only. Approximately 1% of the sample comes from the top ten. Their target antigens are unknown. Material: blood, either unsorted or a sorted T cell fraction (not recorded which). The receptor source for this set is a male donor with ankylosing spondylitis.

This clonotype has at least ten counts. The J gene is TRBJ2-2, the V gene TRBV7-9; 7 bases map to TRBD2. Germline loops: CDR1 SEHNR, CDR2 FQNEAQ (reference sequence). The V segment lost 5 bases and the J segment 3 bases; nucleotides outside the gene matches: 6. This CDR3 region has 15 residues. CDR3 in amino acids: CASSLREIDTGELFF. CDR3 coding DNA: TGTGCCAGCAGCCTGCGGGAGATCGACACCGGGGAGCTGTTTTTT.

This clonotype came up many times. V and J are TRBV5-1 and TRBJ1-1, with D possibly matching TRBD1 (6 bases). CDR3 size: 15 residues. Germline V gene data show CDR1 as SGHRS and CDR2 as YFSETQ. V dropped 4 bases and J dropped 2 bases, with 15 bases sitting between them. CDR3: CASSPSTGTNTEAFF. CDR3 nucleotide sequence: TGCGCCAGCAGCCCAAGTACAGGGACTAACACTGAAGCTTTCTTT.

This clonotype turned up a few times. CDR3 amino acids: CASSEEQGLGNTIYF. The DNA for the CDR3 is TGTGCCAGCAGTGAAGAACAGGGGCTAGGAAACACCATATATTTT. The chain recombines TRBV2 with TRBJ1-3; 7 nucleotides match TRBD1. Germline CDR1 reads SNHLY; CDR2 reads FYNNEI. With 1 base clipped from V and 4 bases from J, the junction kept 4 bases outside the gene matches. The CDR3 runs 15 residues.

The rearrangement uses TRBV5-1 and TRBJ1-4, with D maybe TRBD1 (5 bases). Germline V CDR1 and CDR2: SGHRS, YFSETQ. The CDR3 covers 15 residues. The V end lost 7 bases, the J end lost 3 bases, and 16 bases lay between the germline ends. This CDR3 is CASGSWGAPNEKLFF. CDR3 coding DNA: TGCGCCAGCGGTAGCTGGGGCGCCCCTAATGAAAAACTGTTTTTT.

The V gene is TRBV20-1, the J gene TRBJ2-1; D possibly matches TRBD1 or TRBD2 (7 bases each). The CDR3 length is 14 residues. Looked up from germline, CDR1 is DFQATT and CDR2 is SNEGSKA (reference sequence). CDR3 nucleotide sequence: TGCAGCGCAGGGGAGGGGGCCTACAACAATGAGCAGTTCTTC. Translation: CSAGEGAYNNEQFF.

Only a few counts were recorded for this clonotype. The CDR3 DNA reads TGTGCCAGCAGTTTATCGGGGTACGACGAGCAGTACTTC. This codes for CASSLSGYDEQYF. The chain joins TRBV28 to TRBJ2-7; D perhaps matches TRBD2 (5 bases). V was trimmed by 1 base and J by 5 bases, leaving 9 bases between them. The CDR3 runs 13 residues. Per germline, CDR1 MDHEN and CDR2 SYDVKM.

This clonotype has only a few counts. The V gene is TRBV11-1, the J gene TRBJ1-1, with 9 bases lining up with TRBD1. The CDR3 spans 18 residues. Unmatched junction bases numbered 12, after V lost 4 bases and J lost 0 bases. Germline V gene lookup returns CDR1 SGHAT and CDR2 FQDESV (reference sequence). In DNA form, the CDR3 reads TGTGCCAGCAGCTCCACCACGGGACAGGGCTCCATGAACACTGAAGCTTTCTTT. Translated, it gives CASSSTTGQGSMNTEAFF.

This clonotype was observed a handful of times. This chain joins TRBV6-1 and TRBJ2-3; D unresolved. In germline, CDR1 is MNHNS, CDR2 SASEGT. CDR3 length: 14 residues. Trimming pared 4 bases from V and 2 bases from J, leaving 10 bases between. The CDR3 is CASSVLGSTDTQYF. CDR3 in DNA: TGTGCCAGCAGTGTGCTAGGATCCACAGATACGCAGTATTTT.

There are many counts of this clonotype. This rearrangement joins TRBV11-2 to TRBJ1-1, with D maybe TRBD1 (5 bases). Trimming stripped 5 bases from V and 9 bases from J, with 13 bases between. Germline-derived CDR1 and CDR2 are SGHAT and FQNNGV. This CDR3 is 12 amino acids long. CDR3 coding DNA: TGTGCCAGCAGCCCGGGGGACGGAAAAGCTTTCTTT. The encoded protein is CASSPGDGKAFF. The full variable domain, rest sourced from reference TRBV11-2 and TRBJ1-1, is EAGVAQSPRYKIIEKRQSVAFWCNPISGHATLYWYQQILGQGPKLLIQFQNNGVVDDSQLPKDRFSAERLKGVDSTLKIQPAKLEDSAVYLCASSPGDGKAFFGQGTRLTVV.

This chain uses TRBV5-1 with TRBJ1-4; 9 bases align to TRBD1. V trimming: 1 base; J trimming: 5 bases; junction bases outside the gene matches: 6. This CDR3 is built from 16 residues. CDR1 and CDR2 (germline): SGHRS, YFSETQ. CDR3 protein: CASSLPPDRGNEKLFF. The CDR3 DNA sequence: TGCGCCAGCAGCTTGCCCCCGGACAGGGGAAATGAAAAACTGTTTTTT.

This chain joins TRBV10-3 and TRBJ1-1; the D gene is possibly TRBD1 (6 bases). The V and J ends lost 10 bases and 3 bases respectively, with 21 bases between them. Germline CDR1 is ENHRY and CDR2 is SYGVKD. This CDR3 is built from 15 residues. In DNA form, the CDR3 reads TGTGCCACCCGAGGGGCAGGGGCGAAGGACACTGAAGCTTTCTTT. This codes for CATRGAGAKDTEAFF.

In this sample, this clonotype turned up a few times. CDR3 DNA sequence: TGCAGTGCTTACCCCGGGACTAGCGGTAACAATGAGCAGTTCTTC. Its translation: CSAYPGTSGNNEQFF. The V gene is TRBV20-1, the J gene TRBJ2-1; 11 positions match TRBD2. The length of the CDR3 is 15 residues. The V gene's germline CDR1 is DFQATT and CDR2 SNEGSKA (reference sequence). The ends lost 5 bases at V and 5 bases at J; junction bases unmatched: 8.

In this sample, this clonotype turned up a few times. The chain couples TRBV18 to TRBJ2-6, with 7 bases lining up with TRBD1. The CDR3 has 16 amino acids. Germline V gene data show CDR1 as KGHSH and CDR2 as LQKENI. After removal of 3 bases from V and 2 bases from J, the junction contained 4 bases not matched to a gene. The CDR3 bases are TGTGCCAGCTCACCCCAGACAGGGACTGGGGCCAACGTCCTGACTTTC. It encodes CASSPQTGTGANVLTF.

V and J are TRBV18 and TRBJ1-6; TRBD1 is a possible D gene (5 bases). The CDR3 runs 15 residues. CDR1 and CDR2 (germline): KGHSH, LQKENI. Trimming stripped 4 bases from V and 5 bases from J, with 12 bases between. The CDR3 sequence: CASSRDPANNSPLHF. The CDR3 coding sequence is TGTGCCAGCTCACGGGACCCGGCTAATAATTCACCCCTCCACTTT. The full variable domain, with the rest looked up from reference TRBV18 and TRBJ1-6, is NAGVMQNPRHLVRRRGQEARLRCSPMKGHSHVYWYRQLPEEGLKFMVYLQKENIIDESGMPKERFSAEFPKEGPSILRIQQVVRGDSAAYFCASSRDPANNSPLHFGNGTRLTVT.

The chain recombines TRBV20-1 with TRBJ1-5; 7 bases are a match to TRBD1. The CDR3 is 15 amino acids. CDR1 is DFQATT and CDR2 is SNEGSKA in the germline V gene (reference sequence). V shed 3 bases, J shed 3 bases, and the junction held 8 bases outside the gene matches. CDR3 sequence (DNA): TGCAGTGCTAGTAGGGACAGCGGATTCAATCAGCCCCAGCATTTT. This translates into CSASRDSGFNQPQHF.

This clonotype was counted between two and nine times. The V call is TRBV6-5, the J call TRBJ2-7; D possibly corresponds to TRBD1 (6 bases). This CDR3 region has 13 residues. The germline gives CDR1 MNHEY, CDR2 SVGAGI. Between the trimmed V and J ends, which lost 4 bases and 3 bases, there was a span of 10 bases. The CDR3 spells CASSLSQGYEQYF. The CDR3 DNA sequence: TGTGCCAGCAGTTTATCACAGGGCTACGAGCAGTACTTC.

This chain links TRBV12-3 or TRBV12-4 with TRBJ2-3; 7 nucleotides agree with TRBD1. The CDR3 has 15 residues. Trimming took 6 bases from V and 3 from J; bases not matched to a gene: 9. The CDR3 sequence is CASSRQGHKTDTQYF. In nucleotides, the CDR3 is TGTGCCAGCAGCAGACAGGGACACAAAACAGATACGCAGTATTTT.

This sequence joins TRBV11-2 and TRBJ2-1, with TRBD2 identical over 13 bases. Per the germline V gene, CDR1 is SGHAT and CDR2 is FQNNGV. This CDR3 has 16 residues. J was trimmed by 8 bases and V by 4 bases; bases with no gene match: 8. CDR3 loop: CASSSRTSGSFYEQFF. CDR3 in DNA: TGTGCCAGCAGCTCGCGGACTAGCGGGAGTTTTTATGAGCAGTTCTTC.

This clonotype was seen many times. This chain links TRBV12-3 or TRBV12-4 with TRBJ1-1, with TRBD1 identical over 8 bases. The CDR3 runs to 16 residues. After removal of 3 bases from V and 5 bases from J, the junction contained 11 bases not matched to a gene. CDR3 protein: CASSLISRGRNTEAFF. CDR3 bases: TGTGCCAGCAGTTTGATCTCCAGGGGGCGAAATACTGAAGCTTTCTTT.

Here the CDR3 reads CASSLDSAGNSSPYEQYF. CDR3 nucleotides: TGTGCCAGCAGCTTAGATTCGGCAGGGAATTCTTCTCCCTACGAGCAGTACTTC. The V and J genes are TRBV11-2 and TRBJ2-7; D possibly corresponds to TRBD1 (5 bases). Germline V gene data show CDR1 as SGHAT and CDR2 as FQNNGV. V lost 0 bases, J lost 2 bases, and 20 bases lay in between. The CDR3 extends over 18 amino acids.

This clonotype was observed at least ten times. The chain links TRBV12-3 or TRBV12-4 to TRBJ1-4; D unclear. This CDR3 spans 13 amino acids. The V and J ends lost 5 bases and 10 bases respectively, with 14 bases between them. CDR3 bases: TGTGCCAGCAGTCGGGTGGTGGGCGGAAAACTGTTTTTT. Protein: CASSRVVGGKLFF.

This clonotype was observed a handful of times. CDR3 region: CASSSDRLTDTQYF. In nucleotides, the CDR3 is TGTGCCAGCAGCTCGGACAGACTCACAGATACGCAGTATTTT. The chain combines TRBV7-9 with TRBJ2-3; perhaps TRBD1 as D (6 bases). The germline V gene has CDR1 SEHNR and CDR2 FQNEAQ (reference sequence). The V gene lost 4 bases and the J gene lost 2 bases, with 10 bases spanning the gap. The CDR3 runs to 14 residues.

This clonotype was counted between two and nine times. The chain couples TRBV12-3 or TRBV12-4 to TRBJ1-2, with 9 bases that match TRBD1. The V segment lost 3 bases and the J segment 7 bases; nucleotides outside the gene matches: 9. This CDR3 is built from 15 residues. CDR3 DNA: TGTGCCAGCAGTTTTGGGTACAGGGGGCAGGGTGGCTACACCTTC. As protein: CASSFGYRGQGGYTF.

This clonotype was observed at least ten times. The rearrangement uses TRBV5-1 and TRBJ1-1; 9 nucleotides match TRBD1. There are 14 residues in the CDR3. CDR1 is SGHRS, CDR2 YFSETQ, per germline. V lost 4 bases, J lost 5 bases, and 6 bases stayed unmatched. The chain's CDR3 is CASSVGQGGTEAFF. Written as DNA, the CDR3 is TGCGCCAGCAGCGTGGGACAGGGTGGTACTGAAGCTTTCTTT.

The CDR3: CASSQDGKGYEQYF. CDR3 DNA: TGTGCCAGCAGCCAAGATGGAAAGGGCTACGAGCAGTACTTC. V usage is TRBV3-1 and J usage is TRBJ2-7; D is ambiguous. Trimming left V 0 bases short and J 3 bases short, with 9 bases between. This CDR3 comprises 14 residues. Germline CDR1 is LGHDT and CDR2 is YNNKEL (reference sequence).

The genes are TRBV7-9 and TRBJ2-6; D call uncertain. The CDR3 totals 13 residues. Trimming took off 2 bases at V and 6 bases at J, with 5 bases between the two ends. CDR1 and CDR2 from the germline V gene are SEHNR and FQNEAQ (reference sequence). The CDR3 reads CASSLWSANVLTF. For the CDR3, the DNA is TGTGCCAGCAGCTTATGGTCGGCCAACGTCCTGACTTTC. The full variable domain, rest sourced from reference TRBV7-9 and TRBJ2-6, is DTGVSQNPRHKITKRGQNVTFRCDPISEHNRLYWYRQTLGQGPEFLTYFQNEAQLEKSRLLSDRFSAERPKGSFSTLEIQRTEQGDSAMYLCASSLWSANVLTFGAGSRLTVL.

This clonotype has more than one count but fewer than ten. V gene TRBV20-1 combines with J gene TRBJ2-1; TRBD1 is a possible D gene (8 bases). CDR1 is DFQATT, CDR2 SNEGSKA, per germline (reference sequence). There are 14 residues in the CDR3. V gave up 3 bases and J gave up 4 bases, with 13 bases separating them. CDR3 sequence reads: CSASIQGGYNEQFF. CDR3 sequence (DNA): TGCAGTGCTAGTATACAGGGGGGGTACAATGAGCAGTTCTTC.

J is TRBJ1-4 and V is TRBV2; D is uncertain. From germline, CDR1 is SNHLY and CDR2 FYNNEI. The CDR3 contains 16 residues. V was cut by 4 bases and J by 0 bases, with 12 bases left in between. CDR3 in amino acids: CASSVRQMATNEKLFF. The CDR3 nucleotides read TGTGCCAGCAGTGTTCGCCAAATGGCAACTAATGAAAAACTGTTTTTT. Full variable domain (remainder filled in from reference TRBV2 and TRBJ1-4): EPEVTQTPSHQVTQMGQEVILRCVPISNHLYFYWYRQILGQKVEFLVSFYNNEISEKSEIFDDQFSVERPDGSNFTLKIRSTKLEDSAMYFCASSVRQMATNEKLFFGSGTQLSVL.

The V gene is TRBV12-3 or TRBV12-4, the J gene TRBJ2-1, with TRBD2 matching over 8 bases. J lost 5 bases, V lost 5 bases, and 11 bases had no gene match. This CDR3 has 16 amino acids. The DNA for the CDR3 is TGTGCCAGCAGTCCGATTAGCGGGATTGGCCACAATGAGCAGTTCTTC. Amino acids: CASSPISGIGHNEQFF.

The V call is TRBV5-1, the J call TRBJ2-7, with 15 bases identical to TRBD2. Germline-derived CDR1 and CDR2 are SGHRS and YFSETQ. Trimming cost V 4 bases and J 5 bases; bases outside gene matches: 10. The CDR3 runs to 17 residues. The chain's CDR3 is CASSGTSGRSPTDEQYF. In DNA, the CDR3 is TGCGCCAGCAGCGGGACTAGCGGGAGGTCCCCGACGGACGAGCAGTACTTC.

This clonotype was recorded a few times. This chain joins TRBV12-5 and TRBJ2-3; 8 bases are a match to TRBD1. CDR1 and CDR2 from the germline V gene are LGHNT and FRNRAP. V shed 1 base, J shed 2 bases, and the junction held 2 bases outside the gene matches. The CDR3 totals 15 residues. The CDR3 loop is CASGLGTGNTDTQYF. The DNA of the CDR3 is TGTGCTAGTGGTTTGGGGACAGGGAACACAGATACGCAGTATTTT.